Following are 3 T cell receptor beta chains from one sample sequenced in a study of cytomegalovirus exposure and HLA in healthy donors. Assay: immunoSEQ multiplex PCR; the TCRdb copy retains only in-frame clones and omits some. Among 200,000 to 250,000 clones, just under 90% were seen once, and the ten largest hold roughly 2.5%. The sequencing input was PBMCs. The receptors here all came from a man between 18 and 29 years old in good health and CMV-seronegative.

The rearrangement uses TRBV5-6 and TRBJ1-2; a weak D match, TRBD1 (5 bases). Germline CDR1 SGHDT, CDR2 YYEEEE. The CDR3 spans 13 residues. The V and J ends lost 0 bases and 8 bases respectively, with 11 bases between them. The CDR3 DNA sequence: TGTGCCAGCAGCTTGGTTCAGGGTGACGGCTACACCTTC. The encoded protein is CASSLVQGDGYTF. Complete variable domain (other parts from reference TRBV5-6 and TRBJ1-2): DAGVTQSPTHLIKTRGQQVTLRCSPKSGHDTVSWYQQALGQGPQFIFQYYEEEERQRGNFPDRFSGHQFPNYSSELNVNALLLGDSALYLCASSLVQGDGYTFGSGTRLTVV.

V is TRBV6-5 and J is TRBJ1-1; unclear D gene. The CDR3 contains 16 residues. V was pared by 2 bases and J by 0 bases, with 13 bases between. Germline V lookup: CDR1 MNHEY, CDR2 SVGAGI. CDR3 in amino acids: CASSYGGSRMNTEAFF. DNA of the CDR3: TGTGCCAGCAGTTACGGAGGGTCTCGGATGAACACTGAAGCTTTCTTT.

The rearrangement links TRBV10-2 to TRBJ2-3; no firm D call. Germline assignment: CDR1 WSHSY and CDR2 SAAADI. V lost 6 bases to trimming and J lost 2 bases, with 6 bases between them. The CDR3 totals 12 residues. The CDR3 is CASRQDTDTQYF. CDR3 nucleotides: TGCGCCAGCAGACAAGACACAGATACGCAGTATTTT.